These 6 T cell receptor beta chains were all obtained from the same sample, sequenced in a study of metastatic and nonmetastatic thyroid tumors. Nobody among the patients had been given any treatment before thyroid surgery. TCRdb re-called the PCR reads with MiXCR. The sample includes around 28,000 clones, 15% to 20% of them seen just once. Source material: blood. The receptors here all came from a female donor with papillary thyroid cancer or a benign thyroid nodule (not recorded which). Some clones in this sample may be carry-over from other donors' samples.

This clone rates as medium-sized. The chain recombines TRBV25-1 with TRBJ1-2; D not resolved. CDR3 length equals 13 residues. Germline loops: CDR1 MGHDK, CDR2 SYGVNS. V dropped 3 bases and J dropped 4 bases, with 9 bases sitting between them. The CDR3 here is CASSDFGVYGYTF. CDR3 bases: TGTGCCAGCAGTGACTTTGGGGTCTATGGCTACACCTTC.

This clone was found a few times. It may be a read error: a sequence one base away is much more abundant. This CDR3 is also generated by other DNA sequences in the sample. The chain recombines TRBV27 with TRBJ2-3; TRBD1 matches at 8 bases. The germline V gene encodes CDR1 MNHEY and CDR2 SMNVEV (reference sequence). The CDR3 runs 14 residues. CDR3 DNA sequence: TGCGCCAGCAGTACTTGGACAGGGACAGATACGCAGTATTTT. This gives the protein CASSTWTGTDTQYF.

This clone was found many times. The V gene is TRBV20-1, the J gene TRBJ2-3; 14 positions match TRBD2. The V segment lost 5 bases and the J segment 3 bases; nucleotides outside the gene matches: 1. CDR1 DFQATT and CDR2 SNEGSKA come from the germline V gene (reference sequence). This CDR3 has 14 residues. The CDR3 spells CSARLAGGTDTQYF. CDR3 coding DNA: TGCAGTGCTCGACTAGCGGGAGGGACAGATACGCAGTATTTT.

This clone was seen ten or more times. The chain has TRBV14 and TRBJ1-3; 9 nucleotides agree with TRBD1. Germline V lookup: CDR1 SGHDN, CDR2 FVKESK. V shed 3 bases, J shed 1 base, and the junction held 4 bases outside the gene matches. The CDR3 sequence is 16 residues long. The CDR3 spells CASSHLQGASGNTIYF. CDR3 coding DNA: TGTGCCAGCAGCCACTTACAGGGGGCGTCTGGAAACACCATATATTTT.

CDR3 DNA: TGTGCCAGCAGCTTCCGTTCGGATTCCTACGAGCAGTACTTC. This translates into CASSFRSDSYEQYF. The chain links TRBV7-8 to TRBJ2-7, with no clear D. The CDR3 is made up of 14 amino acids. The ends were cut back, 3 bases at V and 1 base at J, with 10 bases in the middle. Germline CDR1 SGHVS, CDR2 FQNEAQ.

This clone was observed many times. This chain uses TRBV5-1 with TRBJ1-1; D gene uncertain. The CDR3 contains 15 residues. Deletions cut 4 bases from V and 0 bases from J, with 13 bases between. Germline V CDR1 and CDR2: SGHRS, YFSETQ. The CDR3 nucleotides are TGCGCCAGCAGCCGGGGAGGGTTGATGAACACTGAAGCTTTCTTT. Its protein is CASSRGGLMNTEAFF.